The entry below gives a single TCR beta chain sequence along with its context. When the RNA was reverse transcribed, random hexamers were used with an input of roughly 0.5 to 1 ug. TCRdb redid the calling of the immunoSEQ multiplex PCR reads with MiXCR, one entry per CDR3 protein. This table has about 150,000 distinct CDR3 sequences, nearly 97% appearing once. The data originate from a study of CD8 T cells in Susac syndrome. CDR1 MNHNS and CDR2 SASEGT come from the germline V gene. The CDR3 totals 16 residues. V lost 5 bases and J lost 4; bases outside the gene matches: 8. The TCR originated in a human donor with Susac syndrome. The chain employs TRBV6-1 and TRBJ2-2; 9 bases are shared with TRBD1. Material for sequencing was CD4+ T cells from PBMCs. The DNA of the CDR3 is TGTGCCAGCAGTCGAACGGGACAGGGAAGCACCGGGGAGCTGTTTTTT. This encodes CASSRTGQGSTGELFF.